The 2 T cell receptor beta chains below were found in one sample sequenced in a study of shared clonotypes between healthy human individuals. Profiling relied on immunoSEQ multiplex PCR, and the TCRdb table lists in-frame clones only, not all of them. The sample holds roughly 1,600,000 clones, around 98.5% seen once. The sequencing input was naive CD4+ T cells sorted from blood. As for subset: CD45RA+ positively selected. All receptors come from a man aged 25 to 45 in good health.

The chain is built from TRBV13 and TRBJ2-3; 16 bases agree with TRBD2. This CDR3 is 19 amino acids long. The V and J ends lost 5 bases and 2 bases, in that order; junction bases with no gene match: 10. The germline V gene has CDR1 PRHDT and CDR2 FYEKMQ (reference sequence). The CDR3 loop reads CASSPGLAGGRGHTDTQYF. As DNA, the CDR3 is TGTGCCAGCAGCCCGGGACTAGCGGGAGGGAGGGGACACACAGATACGCAGTATTTT.

The CDR3 spells CASSLGLAGDLGELFF. The CDR3 nucleotides are TGTGCCAGCAGCTTAGGACTAGCGGGCGACCTCGGGGAGCTGTTTTTT. The V and J genes are TRBV5-4 and TRBJ2-2; 11 nucleotides agree with TRBD2. The CDR3 contains 16 residues. Germline trimming cut 2 bases from V and 7 bases from J; bases unmatched to any gene: 7. From germline, CDR1 is SGHNT and CDR2 YYREEE (reference sequence).